The 31 T cell receptor beta chains below were found in one sample sequenced in a study of blood T cell repertoires in COVID-19. Repertoires were generated with immunoSEQ multiplex PCR, while TCRdb's copy carries only in-frame clones and drops some. Altogether roughly 80,000 clones are present, 85% being singletons, with the ten largest covering about 15%. Sequencing was done on a sample of peripheral blood. These receptors were obtained from a woman aged 70 to 79 with acute or convalescent COVID-19.

The chain uses TRBV5-5 and TRBJ1-2; the D is unclear. The V end was cut by 6 bases, the J end by 0 bases, with 15 bases between. The CDR3 sequence is 15 residues long. Germline V gene sequence: CDR1 SGHKS, CDR2 YYEKEE (reference sequence). CDR3 nucleotides: TGTGCCAGCACCATGAGTGGAGGCTCTAACTATGGCTACACCTTC. This translates into CASTMSGGSNYGYTF.

This chain links TRBV6-2 or TRBV6-3 with TRBJ1-5; 7 nucleotides match TRBD1. J was trimmed by 1 base and V by 2 bases; bases with no gene match: 8. CDR3 length: 17 residues. Germline V gives CDR1 MNHEY, CDR2 SVGEGT. The CDR3 sequence is CASSYGYSGGSNQPQHF. The CDR3 DNA reads as TGTGCCAGCAGTTACGGGTATTCAGGGGGAAGCAATCAGCCCCAGCATTTT.

This clone was seen only once. The V call is TRBV24-1, the J call TRBJ2-5; 7 bases fit TRBD1. Trimming cost V 3 bases and J 1 base; bases outside gene matches: 4. Germline V gives CDR1 KGHDR, CDR2 SFDVKD. CDR3 length: 15 amino acids. Here the CDR3 DNA reads TGTGCCACCAGTGATGGTTCAGGGGGCCAAGAGACCCAGTACTTC. Its protein product is CATSDGSGGQETQYF.

The chain joins TRBV6-1 to TRBJ2-1, with TRBD2 matching 8 bases. The CDR3 loop spans 16 amino acids. The trim removed 2 bases at V and 1 base at J, leaving 4 bases unmatched. CDR1 is MNHNS and CDR2 is SASEGT in the germline V gene. In nucleotides, the CDR3 is TGTGCCAGCAGTGAATGGTCTAGCGGGTCCTACAATGAGCAGTTCTTC. It translates to CASSEWSSGSYNEQFF.

DNA for the CDR3: TGTGCCAGCAGCTCTAGTCTGAACACTGAAGCTTTCTTT. Its protein product is CASSSSLNTEAFF. The chain uses TRBV11-1 and TRBJ1-1; D call uncertain. The CDR3 contains 13 residues. The V gene's germline CDR1 is SGHAT and CDR2 FQDESV (reference sequence). V lost 4 bases and J 0 bases, leaving 6 bases between the germline ends.

The chain has TRBV6-5 and TRBJ1-4, with 7 bases identical to TRBD1. V trimming: 10 bases; J trimming: 7 bases; junction bases outside the gene matches: 9. Germline V gene data show CDR1 as MNHEY and CDR2 as SVGAGI. CDR3 length equals 13 residues. In DNA form, the CDR3 reads TGTGCCATTACAGACAGGGTGACTGAAAAACTGTTTTTT. Amino acids: CAITDRVTEKLFF.

The rearrangement uses TRBV11-2 and TRBJ2-3, with D unclear. The CDR3 totals 14 residues. Trimming stripped 0 bases from V and 1 base from J, with 5 bases between. The germline CDR1 and CDR2 sequences are SGHAT and FQNNGV. Here the CDR3 reads CASSLELRTDTQYF. The CDR3 DNA reads TGTGCCAGCAGCTTAGAACTCCGCACAGATACGCAGTATTTT.

The chain has TRBV11-3 and TRBJ2-3; 8 bases are shared with TRBD2. V shed 1 base, J shed 3 bases, and the junction held 3 bases outside the gene matches. The CDR3 consists of 15 residues. The germline CDR1 and CDR2 sequences are SGHNT and YENEEA. CDR3 amino acids: CASSLAGGQTDTQYF. The CDR3 nucleotides are TGTGCCAGCAGCTTAGCGGGGGGGCAGACAGATACGCAGTATTTT.

The chain uses TRBV27 and TRBJ1-1, with 8 bases identical to TRBD1. The CDR3 covers 17 residues. Germline assignment: CDR1 MNHEY and CDR2 SMNVEV (reference sequence). V shed 4 bases, J shed 6 bases, and the junction held 16 bases outside the gene matches. Here the CDR3 DNA reads TGTGCCAGCAGTTGGACAGGGATCATTGGGGGGAGGGCTGAAGCTTTCTTT. It codes for CASSWTGIIGGRAEAFF.

The genes are TRBV20-1 and TRBJ2-5; D not certain. The germline gives CDR1 DFQATT, CDR2 SNEGSKA (reference sequence). CDR3 size: 11 residues. Trimming removed 6 bases from V and 5 bases from J, with 10 bases in between. The CDR3 loop is CSARWRETQYF. The CDR3 DNA follows: TGCAGTGCAAGGTGGCGGGAGACCCAGTACTTC.

The rearrangement links TRBV24-1 to TRBJ2-3; TRBD1 might be the D (6 bases). The V end was cut by 4 bases, the J end by 3 bases, with 16 bases between. Germline CDR1 and CDR2: KGHDR and SFDVKD. The CDR3 spans 16 residues. As DNA, the CDR3 is TGTGCCACCAGTGACAAAACAGGGCGCGGGACAGATACGCAGTATTTT. Protein product: CATSDKTGRGTDTQYF.

The chain's CDR3 is CASSLAGGDSGANVLTF. The CDR3 DNA is TGCGCCAGCAGCTTGGCGGGGGGCGACAGTGGGGCCAACGTCCTGACTTTC. V is TRBV5-1 and J is TRBJ2-6; D might be TRBD2 (7 bases). Trimming took off 0 bases at V and 3 bases at J, with 13 bases between the two ends. Germline assignment: CDR1 SGHRS and CDR2 YFSETQ. This CDR3 contains 17 residues.

The CDR3 here is CASSRLGNTEAFF. CDR3 coding DNA: TGTGCCAGCAGCCGACTAGGCAACACTGAAGCTTTCTTT. The chain is built from TRBV3-1 (or the pseudogene TRBV3-2) and TRBJ1-1; D is undetermined. Trimming took off 4 bases at V and 2 bases at J, with 8 bases between the two ends. This CDR3 comprises 13 residues. CDR1 and CDR2 from the germline V gene are LGHDT and YNNKEL (reference sequence).

The chain has TRBV5-4 and TRBJ1-2, with a tentative D call TRBD1 (6 bases). Between the trimmed V and J ends, which lost 3 bases and 3 bases, there was a span of 15 bases. Germline CDR1 SGHNT, CDR2 YYREEE (reference sequence). The CDR3 is made up of 15 amino acids. The CDR3: CASSSPVGAYYGYTF. The CDR3 DNA is TGTGCCAGCAGCTCCCCGGTGGGGGCCTACTATGGCTACACCTTC. Variable domain in full (rest from reference TRBV5-4 and TRBJ1-2): ETGVTQSPTHLIKTRGQQVTLRCSSQSGHNTVSWYQQALGQGPQFIFQYYREEENGRGNFPPRFSGLQFPNYSSELNVNALELDDSALYLCASSSPVGAYYGYTFGSGTRLTVV.

The J gene is TRBJ2-3, the V gene TRBV29-1; unclear D gene. V lost 5 bases, J lost 2 bases, and 5 bases lay in between. In germline, CDR1 is SQVTM, CDR2 ANQGSEA. CDR3 size: 11 residues. This CDR3 is CSVTATDTQYF. CDR3 nucleotide sequence: TGCAGCGTTACAGCCACAGATACGCAGTATTTT.

The CDR3 DNA is TGTGCCAGTAGTATAAACACCAATGAGCAGTTCTTC. Translating it yields CASSINTNEQFF. V usage is TRBV19 and J usage is TRBJ2-1, with D uncertain. Trimming removed 2 bases at V and 6 bases at J, with 5 bases between. This CDR3 is 12 amino acids long. The germline V gene encodes CDR1 LNHDA and CDR2 SQIVND (reference sequence).

The gene calls are TRBV7-9 and TRBJ1-4, with D perhaps TRBD1 (6 bases). The germline V and J ends were trimmed by 3 bases and 7 bases, with 12 bases remaining between them. The CDR3 is 14 amino acids. CDR1 and CDR2 from the germline V gene are SEHNR and FQNEAQ (reference sequence). The CDR3 here is CASSFDRRSEKLFF. The CDR3 DNA reads TGTGCCAGCAGCTTCGACAGGAGAAGTGAAAAACTGTTTTTT.

The table lists this clone with a count of one. The chain carries TRBV5-6 and TRBJ2-3; 7 nucleotides match TRBD1. The V segment lost 0 bases and the J segment 4 bases; nucleotides outside the gene matches: 8. CDR1 SGHDT and CDR2 YYEEEE come from the germline V gene. This CDR3 region has 16 residues. The CDR3: CASSLDRDRVADTQYF. The CDR3 DNA reads as TGTGCCAGCAGCTTGGACCGGGACAGAGTTGCAGATACGCAGTATTTT.

The chain uses TRBV10-1 and TRBJ2-3; 10 nucleotides line up with TRBD1. Trimming cost V 6 bases and J 1 base; bases outside gene matches: 7. This CDR3 is 16 amino acids long. The germline gives CDR1 WNHNN, CDR2 SYGVQD (reference sequence). In DNA, the CDR3 is TGCGCCAGCAGCCGGGGCGGGACAGGGGGCACAGATACGCAGTATTTT. Protein product: CASSRGGTGGTDTQYF.

This clone has just one count. The chain joins TRBV7-9 to TRBJ2-2; D is unclear. The CDR3 is made up of 12 amino acids. Germline CDR1 is SEHNR and CDR2 is FQNEAQ (reference sequence). V was shortened by 4 bases and J by 7 bases, with 7 bases between the two germline ends. The DNA for the CDR3 is TGTGCCAGCAGCTCCAACGGCGGGGAGCTGTTTTTT. Residues: CASSSNGGELFF.

The genes are TRBV6-1 and TRBJ2-2; D gene uncertain. Trimming stripped 3 bases from V and 7 bases from J, with 12 bases between. Germline V lookup: CDR1 MNHNS, CDR2 SASEGT. This CDR3 is built from 14 residues. CDR3: CASSEQSLVGELFF. The CDR3, as DNA: TGTGCCAGCAGTGAGCAGTCCCTCGTCGGGGAGCTGTTTTTT.

The J gene is TRBJ1-4, the V gene TRBV20-1; D is ambiguous. The CDR3 is 13 residues long. From germline, CDR1 is DFQATT and CDR2 SNEGSKA (reference sequence). With 3 bases removed from V and 7 bases from J, the gap between germline ends came to 12 bases. CDR3 nucleotides: TGCAGTGCTAGTCGTGCGGTTGGTGAAAAACTGTTTTTT. Translated: CSASRAVGEKLFF.

The genes are TRBV7-2 and TRBJ2-1, with D perhaps TRBD1 (7 bases). Trimming took 2 bases from V and 8 from J, leaving 10 bases between them. CDR3 length: 13 amino acids. Germline V lookup: CDR1 SGHTA, CDR2 FQGNSA. The CDR3 DNA sequence: TGTGCCAGCAGCTTACAGGGGGGATATGAGCAGTTCTTC. Encoded protein: CASSLQGGYEQFF.

The rearrangement uses TRBV7-9 and TRBJ2-3; perhaps TRBD2 as D (6 bases). The CDR3 is made up of 16 amino acids. The germline V gene encodes CDR1 SEHNR and CDR2 FQNEAQ (reference sequence). The germline V and J ends were trimmed by 3 bases and 6 bases, with 19 bases remaining between them. DNA for the CDR3: TGTGCCAGCAGCTTTGACGCGGGGAGAGTGACCGATACGCAGTATTTT. Its protein is CASSFDAGRVTDTQYF.

The V call is TRBV18, the J call TRBJ2-3, with D unclear. V was pared by 0 bases and J by 5 bases, with 6 bases between. This CDR3 is built from 13 residues. CDR1 and CDR2 (germline): KGHSH, LQKENI. CDR3 in amino acids: CASSPPSRDTQYF. CDR3 nucleotides: TGTGCCAGCTCACCACCGTCGAGAGATACGCAGTATTTT.

This chain connects TRBV7-2 to TRBJ2-1; the D gene is possibly TRBD2 (5 bases). The CDR3 length is 15 residues. Trimming pared 1 base from V and 5 bases from J, leaving 12 bases between. Germline CDR1 SGHTA, CDR2 FQGNSA. The CDR3 loop is CASSLVFLADNEQFF. The CDR3 DNA follows: TGTGCCAGCAGCTTAGTGTTCCTAGCTGACAATGAGCAGTTCTTC.

In nucleotides, the CDR3 is TGTGCCAGCAGCTTCATGGGGCCCGCGTTCAATGAGCAGTTCTTC. Protein: CASSFMGPAFNEQFF. The genes are TRBV11-2 and TRBJ2-1, with D possibly matching TRBD1 (5 bases). The CDR3 consists of 15 residues. With 3 bases removed from V and 6 bases from J, the gap between germline ends came to 15 bases. Germline lookup yields CDR1 SGHAT and CDR2 FQNNGV. The whole variable domain, remainder taken from reference TRBV11-2 and TRBJ2-1, is EAGVAQSPRYKIIEKRQSVAFWCNPISGHATLYWYQQILGQGPKLLIQFQNNGVVDDSQLPKDRFSAERLKGVDSTLKIQPAKLEDSAVYLCASSFMGPAFNEQFFGPGTRLTVL.

J is TRBJ2-1 and V is TRBV18; no clear D. Germline V lookup: CDR1 KGHSH, CDR2 LQKENI. This CDR3 contains 15 residues. Trimming took 1 base from V and 0 from J, leaving 7 bases between them. CDR3 loop: CASSPLGDSYNEQFF. CDR3 nucleotides: TGTGCCAGCTCACCACTGGGCGACTCCTACAATGAGCAGTTCTTC.

This sequence joins TRBV2 and TRBJ1-3; the match to TRBD1 covers 7 bases. Germline V CDR1 and CDR2: SNHLY, FYNNEI. V gave up 8 bases and J gave up 0 bases; unmatched junction bases: 13. This CDR3 contains 17 residues. The CDR3 here is CASQGDRGLSSGNTIYF. The CDR3, as DNA: TGTGCCAGCCAGGGGGATAGGGGACTCAGCTCTGGAAACACCATATATTTT.

The gene calls are TRBV7-2 and TRBJ2-3; 7 bases fit TRBD2. Germline values: CDR1 SGHTA, CDR2 FQGNSA. The CDR3 extends over 18 amino acids. The V gene end was trimmed by 5 bases and the J gene end by 6 bases; junction bases not matched to a gene: 20. The CDR3: CASSLRAALGGPMDTQYF. The CDR3 nucleotides are TGTGCCAGCAGCCTCCGGGCCGCACTGGGAGGGCCCATGGATACGCAGTATTTT.

The rearrangement links TRBV19 to TRBJ1-1; 8 positions agree with TRBD1. CDR3 length equals 13 residues. With V trimmed by 5 bases and J by 5 bases, 4 bases remained unmatched. Germline V CDR1 and CDR2: LNHDA, SQIVND (reference sequence). The CDR3 sequence: CASSQGARTEAFF. The CDR3 bases are TGTGCCAGTAGTCAGGGGGCTAGGACTGAAGCTTTCTTT. Using reference TRBV19 and TRBJ1-1 for the parts outside the CDR3, the full variable domain is DGGITQSPKYLFRKEGQNVTLSCEQNLNHDAMYWYRQDPGQGLRLIYYSQIVNDFQKGDIAEGYSVSREKKESFPLTVTSAQKNPTAFYLCASSQGARTEAFFGQGTRLTVV.